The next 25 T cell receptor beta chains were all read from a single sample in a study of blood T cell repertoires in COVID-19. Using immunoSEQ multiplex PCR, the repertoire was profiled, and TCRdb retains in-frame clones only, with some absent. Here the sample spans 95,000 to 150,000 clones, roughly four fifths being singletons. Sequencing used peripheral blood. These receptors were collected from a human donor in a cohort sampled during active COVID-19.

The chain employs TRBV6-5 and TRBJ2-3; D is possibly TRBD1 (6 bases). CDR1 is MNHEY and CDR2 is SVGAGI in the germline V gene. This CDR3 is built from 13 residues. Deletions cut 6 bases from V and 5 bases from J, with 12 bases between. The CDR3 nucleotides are TGTGCCAGCAGGCACAGGGTCATAGATACGCAGTATTTT. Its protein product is CASRHRVIDTQYF.

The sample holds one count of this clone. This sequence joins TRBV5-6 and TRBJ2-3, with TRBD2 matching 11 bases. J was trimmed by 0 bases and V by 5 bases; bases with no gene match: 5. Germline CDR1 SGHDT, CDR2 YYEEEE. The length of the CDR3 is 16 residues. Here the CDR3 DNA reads TGTGCCAGCAGAATAGCGGGGGGGACTAGCACAGATACGCAGTATTTT. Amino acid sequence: CASRIAGGTSTDTQYF.

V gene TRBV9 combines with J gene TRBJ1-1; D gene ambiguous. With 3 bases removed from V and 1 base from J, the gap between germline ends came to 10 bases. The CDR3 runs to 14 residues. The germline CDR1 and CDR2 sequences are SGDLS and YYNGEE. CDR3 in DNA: TGTGCCAGCAGCGGCGGGATTCGGAACACTGAAGCTTTCTTT. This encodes CASSGGIRNTEAFF.

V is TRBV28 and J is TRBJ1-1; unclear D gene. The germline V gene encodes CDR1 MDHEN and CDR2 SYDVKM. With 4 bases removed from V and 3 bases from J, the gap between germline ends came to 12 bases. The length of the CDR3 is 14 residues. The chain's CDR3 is CASSSASEYTEAFF. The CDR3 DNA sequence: TGTGCCAGCAGTTCCGCCTCTGAGTACACTGAAGCTTTCTTT.

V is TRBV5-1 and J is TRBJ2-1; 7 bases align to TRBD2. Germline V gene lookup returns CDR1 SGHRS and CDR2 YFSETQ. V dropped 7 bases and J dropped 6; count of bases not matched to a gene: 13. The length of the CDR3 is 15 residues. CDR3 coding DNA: TGCGCCAGCGGCGACCCTAGCGGCCTCCGCAATGAGCAGTTCTTC. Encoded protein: CASGDPSGLRNEQFF. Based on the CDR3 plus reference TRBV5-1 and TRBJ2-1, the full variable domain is KAGVTQTPRYLIKTRGQQVTLSCSPISGHRSVSWYQQTPGQGLQFLFEYFSETQRNKGNFPGRFSGRQFSNSRSEMNVSTLELGDSALYLCASGDPSGLRNEQFFGPGTRLTVL.

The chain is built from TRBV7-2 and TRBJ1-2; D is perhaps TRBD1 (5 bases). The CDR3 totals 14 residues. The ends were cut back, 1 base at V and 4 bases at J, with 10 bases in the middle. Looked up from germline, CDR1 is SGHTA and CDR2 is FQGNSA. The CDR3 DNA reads TGTGCCAGCAGCTTAGGGGGCCCCTTCTATGGCTACACCTTC. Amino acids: CASSLGGPFYGYTF.

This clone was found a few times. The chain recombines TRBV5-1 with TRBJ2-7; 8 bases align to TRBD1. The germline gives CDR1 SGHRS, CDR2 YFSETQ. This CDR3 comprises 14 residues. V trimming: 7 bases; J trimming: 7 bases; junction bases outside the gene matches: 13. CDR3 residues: CASRVLDRVGEQYF. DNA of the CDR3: TGCGCCAGCCGAGTTCTGGACAGGGTTGGTGAGCAGTACTTC.

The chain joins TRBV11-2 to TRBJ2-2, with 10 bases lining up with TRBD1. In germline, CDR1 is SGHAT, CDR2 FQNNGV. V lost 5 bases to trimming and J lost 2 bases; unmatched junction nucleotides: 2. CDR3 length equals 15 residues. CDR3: CASSGDRGNTGELFF. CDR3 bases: TGTGCCAGCAGCGGGGACAGGGGAAACACCGGGGAGCTGTTTTTT.

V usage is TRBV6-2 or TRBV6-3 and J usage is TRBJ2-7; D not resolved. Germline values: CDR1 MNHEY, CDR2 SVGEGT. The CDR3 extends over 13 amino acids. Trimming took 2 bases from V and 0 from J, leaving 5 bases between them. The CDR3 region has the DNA TGTGCCAGCAGTTACCCTCCCTCCTACGAGCAGTACTTC. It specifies CASSYPPSYEQYF.

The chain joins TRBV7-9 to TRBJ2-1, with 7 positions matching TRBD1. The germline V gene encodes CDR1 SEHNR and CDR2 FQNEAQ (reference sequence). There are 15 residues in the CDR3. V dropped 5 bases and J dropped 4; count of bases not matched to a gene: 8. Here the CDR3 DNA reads TGTGCCAGCAGCGGAGCCTGGGGACAGTACAATGAGCAGTTCTTC. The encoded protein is CASSGAWGQYNEQFF.

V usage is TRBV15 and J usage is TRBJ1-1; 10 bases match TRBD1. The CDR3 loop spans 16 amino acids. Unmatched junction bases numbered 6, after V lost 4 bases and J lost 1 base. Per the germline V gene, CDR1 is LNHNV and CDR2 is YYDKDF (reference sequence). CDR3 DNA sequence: TGTGCCACCAGCAAAGTGGGACAGGGGCCGAACACTGAAGCTTTCTTT. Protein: CATSKVGQGPNTEAFF.

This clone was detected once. The CDR3 is CASSLAWGGVQQETQYF. In nucleotides, the CDR3 is TGTGCCAGCAGCTTGGCCTGGGGGGGTGTCCAACAAGAGACCCAGTACTTC. The chain recombines TRBV5-6 with TRBJ2-5; 7 bases are shared with TRBD2. Trimming took 0 bases from V and 2 from J; bases not matched to a gene: 10. CDR1 and CDR2 from the germline V gene are SGHDT and YYEEEE. The CDR3 covers 17 residues.

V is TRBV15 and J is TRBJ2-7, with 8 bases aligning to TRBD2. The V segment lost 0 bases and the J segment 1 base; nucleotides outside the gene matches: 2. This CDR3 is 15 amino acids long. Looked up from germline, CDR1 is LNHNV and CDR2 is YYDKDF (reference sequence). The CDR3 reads CATSREAGGSYEQYF. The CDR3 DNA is TGTGCCACCAGCAGAGAGGCGGGGGGATCCTACGAGCAGTACTTC.

Here the CDR3 DNA reads TGCGCCAGCAGTAGGAGGGGCTCCTACAATGAGCAGTTCTTC. Translating it yields CASSRRGSYNEQFF. The chain employs TRBV10-1 and TRBJ2-1; tentative D call: TRBD2 (6 bases). The V gene lost 5 bases and the J gene lost 0 bases, with 8 bases spanning the gap. From germline, CDR1 is WNHNN and CDR2 SYGVQD (reference sequence). The CDR3 runs 14 residues.

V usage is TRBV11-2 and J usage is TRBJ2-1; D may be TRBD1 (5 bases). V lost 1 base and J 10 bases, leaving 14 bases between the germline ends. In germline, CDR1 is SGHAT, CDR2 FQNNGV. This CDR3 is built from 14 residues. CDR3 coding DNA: TGTGCCAGCAGCTTAGGCAGGGAAGTAATGGAGCAGTTCTTC. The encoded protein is CASSLGREVMEQFF.

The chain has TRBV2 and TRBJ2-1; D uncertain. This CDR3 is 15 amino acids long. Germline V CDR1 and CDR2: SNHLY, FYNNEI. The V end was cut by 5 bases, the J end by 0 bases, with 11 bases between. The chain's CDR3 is CASSRLEISYNEQFF. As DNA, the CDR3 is TGTGCCAGCAGTCGCCTAGAAATCTCCTACAATGAGCAGTTCTTC.

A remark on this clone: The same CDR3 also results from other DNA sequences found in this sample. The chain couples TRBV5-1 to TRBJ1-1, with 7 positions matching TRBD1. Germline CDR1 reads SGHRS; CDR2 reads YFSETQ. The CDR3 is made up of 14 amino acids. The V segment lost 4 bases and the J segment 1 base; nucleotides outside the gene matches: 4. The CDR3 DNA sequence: TGCGCCAGCAGCCCGCAGGGGGGGAACACTGAAGCTTTCTTT. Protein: CASSPQGGNTEAFF.

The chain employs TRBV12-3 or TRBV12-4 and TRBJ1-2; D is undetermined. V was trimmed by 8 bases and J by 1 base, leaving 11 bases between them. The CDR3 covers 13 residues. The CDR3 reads CASSSLYNYGYTF. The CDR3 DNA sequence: TGTGCCAGCTCCTCACTGTATAACTATGGCTACACCTTC.

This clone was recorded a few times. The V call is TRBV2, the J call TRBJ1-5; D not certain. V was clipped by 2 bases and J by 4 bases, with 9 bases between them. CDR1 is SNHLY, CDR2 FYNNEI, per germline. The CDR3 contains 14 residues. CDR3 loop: CASSENAANQPQHF. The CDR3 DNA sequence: TGTGCCAGCAGTGAAAATGCGGCGAATCAGCCCCAGCATTTT.

The CDR3 DNA reads TGTGCCAGCAGCCCGGGGTCGCAGGCGACCTATGGCTACACCTTC. The encoded protein is CASSPGSQATYGYTF. The V call is TRBV9, the J call TRBJ1-2; no reliable D call. Germline lookup yields CDR1 SGDLS and CDR2 YYNGEE. CDR3 size: 15 residues. The ends were cut back, 4 bases at V and 4 bases at J, with 17 bases in the middle.

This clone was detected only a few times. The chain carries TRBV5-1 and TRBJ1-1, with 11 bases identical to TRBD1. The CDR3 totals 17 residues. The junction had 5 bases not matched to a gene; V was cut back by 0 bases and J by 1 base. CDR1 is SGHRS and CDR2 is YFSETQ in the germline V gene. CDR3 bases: TGCGCCAGCAGCTTGGCCTTCGGACAGGGGGCGAACACTGAAGCTTTCTTT. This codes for CASSLAFGQGANTEAFF. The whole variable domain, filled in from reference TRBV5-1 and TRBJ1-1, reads KAGVTQTPRYLIKTRGQQVTLSCSPISGHRSVSWYQQTPGQGLQFLFEYFSETQRNKGNFPGRFSGRQFSNSRSEMNVSTLELGDSALYLCASSLAFGQGANTEAFFGQGTRLTVV.

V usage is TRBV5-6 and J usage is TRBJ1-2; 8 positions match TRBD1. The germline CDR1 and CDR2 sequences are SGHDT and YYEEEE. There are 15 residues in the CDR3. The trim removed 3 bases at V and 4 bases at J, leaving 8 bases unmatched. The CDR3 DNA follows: TGTGCCAGCAGCTGGGAAGGACAGGGCGCCTATGGCTACACCTTC. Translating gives CASSWEGQGAYGYTF.

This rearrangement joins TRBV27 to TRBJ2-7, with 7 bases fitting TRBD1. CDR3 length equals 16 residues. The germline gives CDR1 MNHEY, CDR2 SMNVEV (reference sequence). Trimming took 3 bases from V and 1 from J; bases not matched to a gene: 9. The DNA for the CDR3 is TGTGCCAGCAGTTTGGCCGCCGGGACAGTATCCTACGAGCAGTACTTC. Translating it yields CASSLAAGTVSYEQYF.

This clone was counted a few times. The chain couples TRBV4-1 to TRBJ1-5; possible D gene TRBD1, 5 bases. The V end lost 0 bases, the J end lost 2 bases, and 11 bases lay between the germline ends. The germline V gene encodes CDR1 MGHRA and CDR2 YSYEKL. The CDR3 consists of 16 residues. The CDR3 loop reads CASSQDPGGGNQPQHF. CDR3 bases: TGCGCCAGCAGCCAAGACCCCGGGGGAGGCAATCAGCCCCAGCATTTT.

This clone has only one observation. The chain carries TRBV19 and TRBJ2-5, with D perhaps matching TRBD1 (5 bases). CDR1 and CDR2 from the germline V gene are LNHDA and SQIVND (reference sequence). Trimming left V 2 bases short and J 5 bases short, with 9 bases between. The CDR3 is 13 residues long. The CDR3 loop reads CASSIRGGETQYF. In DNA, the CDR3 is TGTGCCAGTAGTATAAGGGGTGGGGAGACCCAGTACTTC.